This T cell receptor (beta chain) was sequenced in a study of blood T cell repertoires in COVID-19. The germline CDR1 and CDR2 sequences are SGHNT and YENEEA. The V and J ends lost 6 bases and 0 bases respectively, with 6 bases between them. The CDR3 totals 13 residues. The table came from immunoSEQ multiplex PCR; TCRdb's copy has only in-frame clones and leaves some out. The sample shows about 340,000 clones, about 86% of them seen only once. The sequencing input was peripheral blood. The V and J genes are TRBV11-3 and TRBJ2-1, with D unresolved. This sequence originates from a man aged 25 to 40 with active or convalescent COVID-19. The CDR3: CASSFNSYNEQFF. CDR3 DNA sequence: TGTGCCAGCAGTTTCAACTCCTACAATGAGCAGTTCTTC.